This section outlines one T cell receptor beta chain sequence together with its context. There is no known antigen for this receptor. The record has no base qualities; no much larger clone is one base away. This entry comes from a study of blood T cell repertoires in COVID-19 (dated by TCRdb to 2019 to 2021). About the study as a whole: Samples covering the acute and convalescent phases of COVID-19 were provided by collaborators in the United States, Italy and Spain. The prospective study material was composed of cDNA or gDNA derived from T cells, B-cell-depleted T cells, or PBMCs. Deeply sampled blood TCRbeta repertoires from subjects exposed to, actively infected with, or recovered from COVID-19 were included in the dataset. The repertoires were made available in a free public database intended to serve as a resource for research on the immune response to SARS-CoV-2. The samples were drawn from the first 160 participants of the ongoing ImmuneRACE study and from some 1,300 subjects provided by 6 global collaborators. Sample metadata almost always included a de-identified subject ID, COVID-19 status, age in years and sex. HLA class I and class II types, where available, came from metadata supplied by the sample provider rather than from assay-based typing. General findings and caveats noted by the study authors: The amount of clinical and demographic metadata varied by source and participant and was provided uncurated.

TCRbeta CDR3 regions were amplified from genomic DNA by means of the immunoSEQ Assay, a bias-controlled multiplex PCR. From the authors' description of their analysis: Nucleated cell counts per sample were estimated from amplification of reference gene primers within the assay. To quantify the absolute abundance of each unique TCRbeta CDR3 rearrangement, sequence reads were collapsed and filtered. For each sample, productive Simpson clonality was calculated by taking the square root of Simpson's diversity index across productive rearrangements. TCRdb retrieved this table from immuneACCESS and kept in-frame rearrangements only. Not all clones are present; in checked studies, unresolved V genes account for under half, and no reason is known for the remainder. V and J calls and clone size follow that table, whereas D and trimming were derived from the DNA. This sample lists a few hundred thousand clones; over 70% were detected once. Of the sample, about 1.2% is held by the ten largest clones.

V is cut by 9 bases and J by 7 bases, and the space between the germline ends is 17 bases. Its CDR3 holds 13 amino acids, cysteine through phenylalanine. Only the CDR3 portion is preserved as DNA: 39 bases, with reading frame beginning at the first base. From the germline V gene, CDR1 is KGHDR and CDR2 is SFDVKD. The collaborating institutions used their own protocols to collect whole blood in K2EDTA tubes. For TCRbeta analysis, collaborators shipped samples in one of three forms: frozen whole blood, isolated PBMCs, or DNA extracted from either of those sample types. This TCR was recovered from a woman aged 50 to 65 with acute or convalescent COVID-19. The sample comprised peripheral blood. Recombination connected TRBV24-1 to TRBJ1-2, with TRBD1 perhaps the D gene, on 6 matching bases. CDR3 sequence: CATQDRTGFGYTF. The nucleotides read TGTGCCACCCAGGATCGAACAGGGTTTGGCTACACCTTC.